The table lists the clone carrying this T cell receptor beta chain with a count of one. The antigen remains unidentified. Use of 60 Vbeta and 13 Jbeta primers characterized the PCR. Profiled with immunoSEQ multiplex PCR; TCRdb holds only in-frame clones, not every one. The sample has about 180,000 clones, about 78% seen once; the top ten hold 13%. This CDR3 comprises 15 residues. Germline V gene lookup returns CDR1 MNHNS and CDR2 SASEGT. Trimming stripped 2 bases from V and 3 bases from J, with 13 bases between. This entry comes from a study of cytomegalovirus exposure and HLA in healthy donors. Findings and caveats of the study: On later analysis, the bulk of CMV-associated TCR beta chains appeared to be HLA-restricted.

The sample taken for sequencing was PBMCs. The receptor was isolated from a woman between 50 and 59 years old in good health and CMV-seropositive. The V gene is TRBV6-1, the J gene TRBJ1-1; a weak D match, TRBD1 (6 bases). The CDR3 is CASSEWWGPDTEAFF. As DNA, the CDR3 is TGTGCCAGCAGTGAATGGTGGGGGCCGGACACTGAAGCTTTCTTT.